This T cell receptor (beta chain) is drawn from a study of CD8 T cells in ankylosing spondylitis. Findings of the study overall: Within ankylosing spondylitis blood, a TCR beta motif made up of roughly eight highly homologous variants appeared to be characteristic. In ankylosing spondylitis patients, matched synovial fluid reportedly showed significant enrichment of disease-linked clones.

This clonotype was observed a handful of times. What it binds is unknown. The CDR3 loop spans 11 amino acids. The germline V gene encodes CDR1 DFQATT and CDR2 SNEGSKA (reference sequence). The V gene lost 0 bases and the J gene lost 8 bases, with 6 bases spanning the gap. A quantitative 5'-RACE method, one with molecular barcodes, was used to make TCR beta libraries. TCRdb reanalysed the 5' RACE reads using MiXCR and keeps one entry per CDR3 protein. The sample consists of 220,000 or so distinct CDR3 sequences, 18% of them appearing once. The J gene is TRBJ2-3, the V gene TRBV20-1; D remains ambiguous. This receptor was obtained from a male donor with ankylosing spondylitis. The sequenced sample consisted of blood, either unsorted or a sorted T cell fraction (not recorded which). CDR3 region: CSARDVGTQYF. The CDR3 coding sequence is TGCAGTGCTAGAGATGTGGGTACGCAGTATTTT.